This T cell receptor beta chain was profiled in a study of shared clonotypes between healthy human individuals. Study background: CD8 memory received one plate per donor, CD8 naive two, CD4 memory three and CD4 naive three. Findings of the study overall: Shared clonotypes: roughly 5% naive CD4, under 4% naive CD8, about 2.5% memory CD4, 0.4% to 0.5% memory CD8. Clonotype sharing levels among donors were expected to vary with sequencing depth.

Researchers ran the assay at a deep level. Only in-frame clones appear in the TCRdb table, and some are missing; sequencing was by immunoSEQ multiplex PCR. The sample lists roughly 400,000 clones, approximately 97% occurring once. The CDR3 covers 15 residues. V was trimmed by 5 bases and J by 0 bases, leaving 11 bases between them. The germline V gene has CDR1 LNHDA and CDR2 SQIVND (reference sequence). As to this clone: Its antigen is currently unknown.

Sequencing input: memory CD8+ T cells sorted from blood. Subset in this sample: CD45RO+ cells pooled with CCR7-negative TemRA cells. The origin of this receptor is a man aged 25 to 40 in good health. V usage is TRBV19 and J usage is TRBJ2-1, with D possibly matching TRBD2 (6 bases). This CDR3 is CASSPRLDSYNEQFF. The CDR3 bases are TGTGCCAGTAGTCCTCGACTAGACTCCTACAATGAGCAGTTCTTC.